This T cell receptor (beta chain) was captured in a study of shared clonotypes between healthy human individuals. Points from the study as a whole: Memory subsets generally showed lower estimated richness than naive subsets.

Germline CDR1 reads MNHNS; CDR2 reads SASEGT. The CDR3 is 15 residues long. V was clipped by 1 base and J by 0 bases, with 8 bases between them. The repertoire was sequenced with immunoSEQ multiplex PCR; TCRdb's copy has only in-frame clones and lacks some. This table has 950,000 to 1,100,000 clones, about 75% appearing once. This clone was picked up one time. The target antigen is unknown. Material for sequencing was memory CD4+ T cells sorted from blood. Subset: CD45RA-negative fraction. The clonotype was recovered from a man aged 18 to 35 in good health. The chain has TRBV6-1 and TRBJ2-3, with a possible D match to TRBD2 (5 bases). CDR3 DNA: TGTGCCAGCAGTGAAGGTGGGAGAAGCACAGATACGCAGTATTTT. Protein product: CASSEGGRSTDTQYF.